This TCR beta chain came from a study of patients and donors after allogeneic stem cell transplantation. TCRdb processed the RT-PCR reads anew with MiXCR; each CDR3 protein has one entry. This sample has approximately 200,000 distinct CDR3 sequences, with 38% found just once. The source of this sequence is a human donor who was either an allogeneic HSCT recipient or a stem cell or donor lymphocyte infusion donor (not recorded which). It is not recorded whose cells these are; they may come from a transplant donor. Sequencing was carried out using blood, either unsorted or a sorted T cell fraction (not recorded which).

In nucleotides, the CDR3 is TGTGCCAGCAGGGCTGACGGGAACTACACCTTC. This gives the protein CASRADGNYTF. The V and J genes are TRBV12-3 or TRBV12-4 and TRBJ1-2, with unresolved D. CDR3 length equals 11 residues. The ends were cut back, 6 bases at V and 10 bases at J, with 12 bases in the middle.